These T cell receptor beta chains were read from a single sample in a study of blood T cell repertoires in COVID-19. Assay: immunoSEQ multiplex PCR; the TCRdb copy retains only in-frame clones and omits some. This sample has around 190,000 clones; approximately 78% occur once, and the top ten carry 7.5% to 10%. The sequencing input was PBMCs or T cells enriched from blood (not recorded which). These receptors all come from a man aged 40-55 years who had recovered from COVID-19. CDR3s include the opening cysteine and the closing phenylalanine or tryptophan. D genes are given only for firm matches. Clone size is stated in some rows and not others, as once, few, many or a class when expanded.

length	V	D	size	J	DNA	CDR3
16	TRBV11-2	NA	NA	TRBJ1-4	TGTGCCAGCAGCCAACGACAGTCTCTTCAATCGGGAAAACTGTTTTTT	CASSQRQSLQSGKLFF
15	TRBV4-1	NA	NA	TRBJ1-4	TGCGCCAGCAGCCAGGGAGTCAGCTATAATGAAAAACTGTTTTTT	CASSQGVSYNEKLFF
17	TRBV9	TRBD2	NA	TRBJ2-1	TGTGCCAGCAGCGCTAGCGGGAGGGCCCGGGTCTACAATGAGCAGTTCTTC	CASSASGRARVYNEQFF
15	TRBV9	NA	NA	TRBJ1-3	TGTGCCAGCAGCCCAGAGGGTGCCTCTGGAAACACCATATATTTT	CASSPEGASGNTIYF
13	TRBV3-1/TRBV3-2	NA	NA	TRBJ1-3	TGTGCCAGCAGCCACCTCTCCGGAAACACCATATATTTT	CASSHLSGNTIYF
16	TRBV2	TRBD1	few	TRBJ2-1	TGTGCCAGCAGTGAAAGTCTGGGACAGGGCTACAATGAGCAGTTCTTC	CASSESLGQGYNEQFF
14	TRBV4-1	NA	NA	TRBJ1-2	TGCGCCAGCAGCCAAGATAGAGTTGCTCATGGCTACACCTTC	CASSQDRVAHGYTF
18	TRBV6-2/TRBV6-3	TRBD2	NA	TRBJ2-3	TGTGCCAGCAGTTCCCACGAAGGTCGGCGGGAGTTCACAGATACGCAGTATTTT	CASSSHEGRREFTDTQYF
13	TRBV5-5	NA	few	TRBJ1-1	TGTGCCAGCAGCTTGGGTCAGGCCACTGAAGCTTTCTTT	CASSLGQATEAFF
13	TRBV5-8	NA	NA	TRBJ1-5	TGTGCCAGCAGCTGGGTCGGGGGACAGCCCCAGCATTTT	CASSWVGGQPQHF
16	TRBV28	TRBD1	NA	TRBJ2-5	TGTGCCAGCAGTCCGGGCCCCGGACAGGGAAAAGAGACCCAGTACTTC	CASSPGPGQGKETQYF
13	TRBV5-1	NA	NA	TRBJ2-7	TGCGCCAGCAGCTTCAGCGGTCCCTACGAGCAGTACTTC	CASSFSGPYEQYF
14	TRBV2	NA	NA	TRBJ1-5	TGTGCCAGCAGTAACGGTGACAGGAATCAGCCCCAGCATTTT	CASSNGDRNQPQHF
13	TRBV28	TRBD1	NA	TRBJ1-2	TGTGCCAGCAGTTCACAGGGGCCCTATGGCTACACCTTC	CASSSQGPYGYTF
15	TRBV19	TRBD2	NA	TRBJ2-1	TGTGCCAGTAGTCGGGGTGGCGGGAGTTTCAATGAGCAGTTCTTC	CASSRGGGSFNEQFF
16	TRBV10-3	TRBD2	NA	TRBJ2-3	TGTGCCATCAGCGACGGACTAGCGGGAGTTATGGATACGCAGTATTTT	CAISDGLAGVMDTQYF
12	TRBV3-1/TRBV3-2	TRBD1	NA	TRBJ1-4	TGTGCCAGCAGCCTAGAACAGGGGGGACTGTTTTTT	CASSLEQGGLFF
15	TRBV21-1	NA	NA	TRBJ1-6	TGTGCCAGCAGCAAAGGTAACAGAAAAAATTCACCCCTCCACTTT	CASSKGNRKNSPLHF
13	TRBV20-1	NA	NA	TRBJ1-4	TGCAGTGCTAGTAGGTCCCCGGGGAATTATCTGTTTTTT	CSASRSPGNYLFF
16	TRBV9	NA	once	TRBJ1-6	TGTGCCAGCAGCCCAACAACGGGTGAGAGTAATTCACCCCTCCACTTT	CASSPTTGESNSPLHF
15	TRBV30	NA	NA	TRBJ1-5	TGTGCCTGGAGTGTACCTGGGGCGAGCAATCAGCCCCAGCATTTT	CAWSVPGASNQPQHF
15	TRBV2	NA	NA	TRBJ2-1	TGTGCCAGCAGTGAAACTACCAGTTACTACAATGAGCAGTTCTTC	CASSETTSYYNEQFF
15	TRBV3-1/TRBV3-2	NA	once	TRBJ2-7	TGTGCCAGCAGCCTACGGGCGGGGCAGTCCTACGAGCAGTACTTC	CASSLRAGQSYEQYF
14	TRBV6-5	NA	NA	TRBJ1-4	TGTGCCAGCAACCAACAGGGTATAAGGGAAAAACTGTTTTTT	CASNQQGIREKLFF
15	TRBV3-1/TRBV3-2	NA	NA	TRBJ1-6	TGTGCCAGCAGCCAAGTAGCAGCCAATTTAGCGCCCCTCCACTTT	CASSQVAANLAPLHF
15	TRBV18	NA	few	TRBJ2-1	TGTGCCAGCTCACCACCTCAGTCACAGGTTAACGAGCAGTTCTTC	CASSPPQSQVNEQFF
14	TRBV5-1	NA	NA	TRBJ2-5	TGCGCCAGCAGCTTGACGCTAGCCGGTGAGACCCAGTACTTC	CASSLTLAGETQYF
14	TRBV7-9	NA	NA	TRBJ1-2	TGTGCCAGCAGCTCCCGGACAGCGAACTATGGCTACACCTTC	CASSSRTANYGYTF
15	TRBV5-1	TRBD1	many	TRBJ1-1	TGCGCCAGCAGCCCACGACAGGGTTCCGACACTGAAGCTTTCTTT	CASSPRQGSDTEAFF
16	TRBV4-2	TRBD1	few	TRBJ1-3	TGTGCCAGCAGCCAGGCTACAGGGGAACTAAGGAACACCATATATTTT	CASSQATGELRNTIYF
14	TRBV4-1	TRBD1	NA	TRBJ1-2	TGCGCCAGCAGCCAAGCCGACAGGGGGCGAGGCTACACCTTC	CASSQADRGRGYTF
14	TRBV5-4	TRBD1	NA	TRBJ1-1	TGTGCCAGCAGCTTCGGGACAGGGAGAGTCGGAGCTTTCTTT	CASSFGTGRVGAFF
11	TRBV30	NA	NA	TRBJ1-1	TGTGCCTGGAGTTCGGGGACTGAAGCTTTCTTT	CAWSSGTEAFF
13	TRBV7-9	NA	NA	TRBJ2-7	TGTGCCAGCAGCTTACCCGGTCCTGACGAGCAGTACTTC	CASSLPGPDEQYF
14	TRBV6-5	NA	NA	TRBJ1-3	TGTGCCAGCACCCTCGGGGGATCTGGAAACACCATATATTTT	CASTLGGSGNTIYF
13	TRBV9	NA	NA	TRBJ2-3	TGTGCCAGCAGCGTAGAGGAGGGATTTACGCAGTATTTT	CASSVEEGFTQYF
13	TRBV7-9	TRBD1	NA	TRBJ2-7	TGTGCCAGCAGCTTAACAGGGGGATACGAGCAGTACTTC	CASSLTGGYEQYF
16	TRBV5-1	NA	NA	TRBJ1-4	TGCGCCAGCAGCCCGTTAGTTGCCACAACTAATGAAAAACTGTTTTTT	CASSPLVATTNEKLFF
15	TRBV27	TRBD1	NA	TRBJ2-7	TGTGCCAGCACCATGCGGCAGGGGGCTTCCTACGAGCAGTACTTC	CASTMRQGASYEQYF
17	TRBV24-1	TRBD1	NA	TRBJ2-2	TGTGCCACCAGTGGCTTCCGGGACAGGGGAGGTACCGGGGAGCTGTTTTTT	CATSGFRDRGGTGELFF
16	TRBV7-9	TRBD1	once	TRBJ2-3	TGTGCCAGCAGCTCCCTTGTAGGACAGGACACAGATACGCAGTATTTT	CASSSLVGQDTDTQYF
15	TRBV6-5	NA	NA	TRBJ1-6	TGTGCCAGCAGTTACTCGCCGGGGGGGGATTCACCCCTCCACTTT	CASSYSPGGDSPLHF
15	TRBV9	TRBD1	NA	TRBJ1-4	TGTGCCAGCAGCCCCCGCCAGGGGGCTCGGGAAAAACTGTTTTTT	CASSPRQGAREKLFF
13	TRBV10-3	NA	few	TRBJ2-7	TGTGCCATCTTGCTCGAGGAGGGCTACGAGCAGTACTTC	CAILLEEGYEQYF
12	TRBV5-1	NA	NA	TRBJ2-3	TGCGCCAGCAGCTTGTCGAGAGATACGCAGTATTTT	CASSLSRDTQYF
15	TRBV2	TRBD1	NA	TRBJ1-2	TGTGCCAGCAGACCGCTAGCGTCAGGGGGCAGCGGCTACACCTTC	CASRPLASGGSGYTF
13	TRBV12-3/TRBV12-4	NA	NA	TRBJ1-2	TGTGCCAGCAGCGGACGGGGGAACTATGGCTACACCTTC	CASSGRGNYGYTF
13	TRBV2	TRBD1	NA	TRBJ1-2	TGTGCCAGCAGCAAATTAGGGACAGATGGCTACACCTTC	CASSKLGTDGYTF
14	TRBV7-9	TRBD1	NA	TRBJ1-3	TGTGCCAGCACCGGGGACAGGGTAGGAAACACCATATATTTT	CASTGDRVGNTIYF
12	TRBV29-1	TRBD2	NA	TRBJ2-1	TGCAGCTCGAGGGAACTAGCGGGTGAGCAGTTCTTC	CSSRELAGEQFF
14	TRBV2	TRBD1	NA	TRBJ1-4	TGTGCCAGCGCAGAGCAGGGGGTAAACGAAAAACTGTTTTTT	CASAEQGVNEKLFF
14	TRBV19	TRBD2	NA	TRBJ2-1	TGTGCCAGTAGTATGCTAGCGGCCGGCAATGAGCAGTTCTTC	CASSMLAAGNEQFF
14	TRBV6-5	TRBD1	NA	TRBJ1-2	TGTGCCAGCAGTTTGGGACAGGGCTACTATGGCTACACCTTC	CASSLGQGYYGYTF
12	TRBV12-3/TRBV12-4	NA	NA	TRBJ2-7	TGTGCCAGCAGCAGGGTGTTCTACGAGCAGTACTTC	CASSRVFYEQYF
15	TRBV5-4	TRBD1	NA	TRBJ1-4	TGTGCCAGCAGCTACCCGACAGGGGGCGAAGAAAAACTGTTTTTT	CASSYPTGGEEKLFF